The 9 T cell receptor beta chains given below trace back to one sample, sequenced in a study of T cells in Graves' hyperthyroidism and ophthalmopathy. Using RNA transcripts as the source, TCR beta CDR3 regions were amplified. With the HTBI primer set, the TCR CDR3 went through a first round of RT-PCR. One entry per CDR3 protein results from TCRdb running MiXCR on the multiplex PCR reads. The sample records 400,000 to 600,000 distinct CDR3 sequences, less than 25% being singletons. Sequenced material: blood. Source of these receptors: a man between 18 and 29 years old with Graves' hyperthyroidism.

Comment on this clonotype: A junction end diverges from the germline sequence, so it may reflect a read error. This chain links TRBV7-2 with TRBJ1-1; D not certain. The CDR3 is 13 residues long. Germline CDR1 SGHTA, CDR2 FQGNSA. Written as DNA, the CDR3 is TGTGCCAGGAGCTCCCTCCTGAACACTGAAGCTTTCTTT. Its protein is CARSSLLNTEAFF.

J is TRBJ1-1 and V is TRBV19; TRBD1 aligns across 7 bases. The CDR3 covers 14 residues. The V gene's germline CDR1 is LNHDA and CDR2 SQIVND (reference sequence). Trimming cost V 4 bases and J 10 bases; bases outside gene matches: 12. The CDR3 is CASSNDRATYRAFF. In DNA, the CDR3 is TGTGCCAGTAGTAACGACAGGGCGACATACCGAGCTTTCTTT.

This clonotype was counted many times. The J gene is TRBJ2-7, the V gene TRBV7-2; the match to TRBD1 covers 10 bases. There are 15 residues in the CDR3. Germline CDR1 and CDR2: SGHTA and FQGNSA. Trimming removed 0 bases from V and 5 bases from J; junction bases left unmatched: 4. The CDR3 DNA follows: TGTGCCAGCAGCTTAGCGCTGGGACAGGGGAACGAGCAGTACTTC. Translated: CASSLALGQGNEQYF.

This clonotype occurred a few times. V is TRBV19 and J is TRBJ2-2, with D possibly being TRBD1 (5 bases). The CDR3 is made up of 15 amino acids. Germline CDR1 reads LNHDA; CDR2 reads SQIVND (reference sequence). V lost 3 bases and J lost 1, with 9 bases in between. CDR3 DNA sequence: TGTGCCAGTAGTATTGGGCAGGGGAACACCGGGGAGCTGTTTTTT. Its translation: CASSIGQGNTGELFF.

This clonotype was picked up many times. The chain joins TRBV28 to TRBJ1-1; 9 nucleotides line up with TRBD1. V lost 10 bases, J lost 5 bases, and 5 bases stayed unmatched. The CDR3 is 12 residues long. The germline V gene encodes CDR1 MDHEN and CDR2 SYDVKM. The CDR3, as DNA: TGTGCCACCCGGACAGGGGAAACTGAAGCTTTCTTT. It specifies CATRTGETEAFF. Using reference TRBV28 and TRBJ1-1 for the parts outside the CDR3, the full variable domain is DVKVTQSSRYLVKRTGEKVFLECVQDMDHENMFWYRQDPGLGLRLIYFSYDVKMKEKGDIPEGYSVSREKKERFSLILESASTNQTSMYLCATRTGETEAFFGQGTRLTVV.

The chain couples TRBV12-3 or TRBV12-4 to TRBJ2-2; no definite D call. The CDR3 length is 14 residues. Trimming pared 0 bases from V and 6 bases from J, leaving 8 bases between. The CDR3 DNA reads as TGTGCCAGCAGTTTAGCCGGCTCTTCCGGGGAGCTGTTTTTT. Its protein product is CASSLAGSSGELFF.

This clonotype was picked up many times. The chain uses TRBV28 and TRBJ1-5, with D unresolved. CDR1 MDHEN and CDR2 SYDVKM come from the germline V gene. The V and J ends lost 10 bases and 3 bases respectively, with 13 bases between them. CDR3 size: 13 residues. This CDR3 reads CATLPALNQPQHF. CDR3 bases: TGTGCCACCCTACCCGCACTCAATCAGCCCCAGCATTTT.

At least ten counts were recorded for this clonotype. The V and J genes are TRBV6-5 and TRBJ1-2, with D perhaps TRBD1 (5 bases). This CDR3 is 15 amino acids long. Between the trimmed V and J ends, which lost 4 bases and 4 bases, there was a span of 16 bases. The germline V gene has CDR1 MNHEY and CDR2 SVGAGI. The CDR3 protein is CASSSPAGTAYGYTF. The DNA of the CDR3 is TGTGCCAGCAGTTCTCCGGCCGGGACGGCCTATGGCTACACCTTC.

This clonotype was seen at least ten times. The chain joins TRBV24-1 to TRBJ2-7, with D perhaps matching TRBD2 (7 bases). The length of the CDR3 is 12 residues. Trimming left V 7 bases short and J 6 bases short, with 12 bases between. The V gene's germline CDR1 is KGHDR and CDR2 SFDVKD. As DNA, the CDR3 is TGTGCCACCAGCTGGGGGGGCGGCGAGCAGTACTTC. Translating it yields CATSWGGGEQYF.